Below are 30 T cell receptor beta chains sequenced from a single sample in a study of T cell responses to AZD1222 COVID-19 vaccine. Here immunoSEQ multiplex PCR was the method, and the copy in TCRdb shows in-frame clones only, minus some. The data hold approximately 100,000 clones, with just under 95% observed a single time. The specimen comprised peripheral blood, sampled on day 0 of AZD1222 vaccination. These receptors were taken from an adult in good health.

The chain has TRBV14 and TRBJ1-2; 10 bases agree with TRBD1. Germline trimming cut 4 bases from V and 3 bases from J; bases unmatched to any gene: 8. The germline CDR1 and CDR2 sequences are SGHDN and FVKESK. The CDR3 is made up of 16 amino acids. The CDR3 sequence: CASSLLRTGGHYGYTF. CDR3 nucleotide sequence: TGTGCCAGCAGCCTCCTTCGGACAGGGGGACACTATGGCTACACCTTC.

The V gene is TRBV18, the J gene TRBJ1-6; 8 nucleotides match TRBD1. J lost 7 bases, V lost 6 bases, and 5 bases had no gene match. Germline-derived CDR1 and CDR2 are KGHSH and LQKENI. The CDR3 runs to 14 residues. The CDR3 nucleotides read TGTGCCAGCTCTGGACAGGGTTACAATTCACCCCTCCACTTT. Protein sequence: CASSGQGYNSPLHF.

This sequence joins TRBV30 and TRBJ1-6; the D gene is possibly TRBD1 (6 bases). Germline CDR1 GTSNPN, CDR2 SVGIG (reference sequence). The germline V and J ends were trimmed by 4 bases and 0 bases, with 13 bases remaining between them. The CDR3 contains 16 residues. The CDR3 bases are TGTGCCTGGATGAAGGGGGGGAGCTCCTATAATTCACCCCTCCACTTT. It specifies CAWMKGGSSYNSPLHF.

The chain is built from TRBV19 and TRBJ1-1; 10 nucleotides agree with TRBD1. Per germline, CDR1 LNHDA and CDR2 SQIVND (reference sequence). The V and J ends lost 4 bases and 5 bases, in that order; junction bases with no gene match: 7. The CDR3 extends over 15 amino acids. The DNA of the CDR3 is TGTGCCAGTAGTACGGGACAGGGGCGGGTGACTGAAGCTTTCTTT. Translated, it gives CASSTGQGRVTEAFF.

A word on this clone: This CDR3 is also generated by other DNA sequences in the sample. The chain recombines TRBV6-2 or TRBV6-3 with TRBJ2-7; 12 nucleotides line up with TRBD2. CDR1 is MNHEY and CDR2 is SVGEGT in the germline V gene. The CDR3 is made up of 14 amino acids. The J segment lost 4 bases and the V segment lost 2 bases, leaving 0 bases of the junction unmatched. In DNA, the CDR3 is TGTGCCAGCAGTTACGGGACTAGCGGGTACGAGCAGTACTTC. This translates into CASSYGTSGYEQYF.

V and J are TRBV2 and TRBJ1-5; D is unresolved. Trimming took off 6 bases at V and 4 bases at J, with 19 bases between the two ends. CDR3 length: 16 amino acids. CDR1 is SNHLY and CDR2 is FYNNEI in the germline V gene. The CDR3 sequence: CASRMSGPVRNQPQHF. The CDR3 DNA follows: TGTGCCAGCAGGATGTCAGGTCCCGTTCGTAATCAGCCCCAGCATTTT.

The CDR3 DNA sequence: TGTGCCAGCAGCCGAAGGACAGGGATAGTAGACACTGAAGCTTTCTTT. This encodes CASSRRTGIVDTEAFF. The chain joins TRBV6-2 or TRBV6-3 to TRBJ1-1; 8 bases fit TRBD1. Germline CDR1 MNHEY, CDR2 SVGEGT. The length of the CDR3 is 16 residues. The J segment lost 3 bases and the V segment lost 6 bases, leaving 12 bases of the junction unmatched.

V gene TRBV3-1 (or the pseudogene TRBV3-2) combines with J gene TRBJ1-2; 9 bases line up with TRBD1. This CDR3 has 14 residues. V trimming: 4 bases; J trimming: 6 bases; junction bases outside the gene matches: 6. The germline V gene has CDR1 LGHDT and CDR2 YNNKEL (reference sequence). DNA for the CDR3: TGTGCCAGCAGCCCCGGGACAGGGAGCGATGGCTACACCTTC. This sequence encodes CASSPGTGSDGYTF.

J is TRBJ2-7 and V is TRBV11-2; maybe TRBD2 (6 bases). This CDR3 spans 15 amino acids. The V and J ends lost 3 bases and 2 bases respectively, with 14 bases between them. Germline assignment: CDR1 SGHAT and CDR2 FQNNGV. The CDR3: CASSFRDFEAYEQYF. In nucleotides, the CDR3 is TGTGCCAGCAGCTTCCGGGACTTTGAAGCCTACGAGCAGTACTTC.

The gene calls are TRBV5-1 and TRBJ1-1; D gene ambiguous. The CDR3 is 15 residues long. Germline V gene data show CDR1 as SGHRS and CDR2 as YFSETQ. Trimming took off 2 bases at V and 0 bases at J, with 11 bases between the two ends. The DNA for the CDR3 is TGCGCCAGCAGCTTATTAGGGTGGGTGAACACTGAAGCTTTCTTT. Its translation: CASSLLGWVNTEAFF. The full variable domain, in which reference TRBV5-1 and TRBJ1-1 provide the parts outside the CDR3, is KAGVTQTPRYLIKTRGQQVTLSCSPISGHRSVSWYQQTPGQGLQFLFEYFSETQRNKGNFPGRFSGRQFSNSRSEMNVSTLELGDSALYLCASSLLGWVNTEAFFGQGTRLTVV.

The rearrangement joins TRBV30 to TRBJ2-1, with TRBD1 matching over 7 bases. The J segment lost 8 bases and the V segment lost 5 bases, leaving 24 bases of the junction unmatched. This CDR3 is built from 18 residues. The germline V gene encodes CDR1 GTSNPN and CDR2 SVGIG (reference sequence). The chain's CDR3 is CAWDAGTERRVRWYEQFF. Here the CDR3 DNA reads TGTGCCTGGGACGCCGGGACAGAGCGAAGGGTGCGCTGGTATGAGCAGTTCTTC.

The chain's CDR3 is CSVGPGANTEAFF. CDR3 coding DNA: TGCAGCGTTGGTCCCGGAGCGAACACTGAAGCTTTCTTT. The chain carries TRBV29-1 and TRBJ1-1; no firm D call. The V and J ends lost 4 bases and 1 base respectively, with 10 bases between them. This CDR3 comprises 13 residues. In germline, CDR1 is SQVTM, CDR2 ANQGSEA.

V gene TRBV6-2 or TRBV6-3 combines with J gene TRBJ2-5; TRBD2 is a possible D gene (5 bases). V dropped 6 bases and J dropped 2 bases, with 13 bases sitting between them. The CDR3 extends over 14 amino acids. Germline V gene data show CDR1 as MNHEY and CDR2 as SVGEGT. DNA for the CDR3: TGTGCCAGCAGCTCCGGCCGGGGACAAGAGACCCAGTACTTC. It codes for CASSSGRGQETQYF.

The chain carries TRBV28 and TRBJ1-2; TRBD1 is a possible D gene (6 bases). The germline V and J ends were trimmed by 4 bases and 5 bases, with 8 bases remaining between them. CDR1 and CDR2 (germline): MDHEN, SYDVKM. The CDR3 is made up of 12 amino acids. The chain's CDR3 is CASSWRGYGYTF. The CDR3 DNA is TGTGCCAGCAGTTGGAGGGGGTATGGCTACACCTTC.

The rearrangement uses TRBV20-1 and TRBJ2-7; no firm D call. Trimming pared 3 bases from V and 6 bases from J, leaving 9 bases between. The CDR3 runs 11 residues. The germline gives CDR1 DFQATT, CDR2 SNEGSKA (reference sequence). The CDR3 DNA sequence: TGCAGTGCTAGTCTTTGGTCCGAGCAGTACTTC. This sequence encodes CSASLWSEQYF.

The chain combines TRBV7-2 with TRBJ1-1; 7 nucleotides match TRBD1. The length of the CDR3 is 15 residues. V gave up 2 bases and J gave up 4 bases; unmatched junction bases: 7. The germline V gene has CDR1 SGHTA and CDR2 FQGNSA. CDR3 region: CASSLSPGGITEAFF. For the CDR3, the DNA is TGTGCCAGCAGCTTATCCCCAGGGGGAATCACTGAAGCTTTCTTT.

The chain recombines TRBV19 with TRBJ2-1, with 11 bases that match TRBD2. The CDR3 has 15 residues. The germline V gene has CDR1 LNHDA and CDR2 SQIVND (reference sequence). V dropped 7 bases and J dropped 5; count of bases not matched to a gene: 7. This CDR3 is CASTLGLAVNNEQFF. CDR3 sequence (DNA): TGTGCCAGTACGTTGGGACTAGCGGTGAACAATGAGCAGTTCTTC.

The chain employs TRBV3-1 (or the pseudogene TRBV3-2) and TRBJ1-5; D not certain. The CDR3 loop spans 12 amino acids. CDR1 and CDR2 from the germline V gene are LGHDT and YNNKEL (reference sequence). The germline V and J ends were trimmed by 4 bases and 4 bases, with 5 bases remaining between them. CDR3 region: CASSRLNQPQHF. The CDR3 DNA is TGTGCCAGCAGCCGTCTAAATCAGCCCCAGCATTTT.

The rearrangement joins TRBV19 to TRBJ2-7; 8 nucleotides agree with TRBD1. Trimming at V came to 2 bases and at J to 5 bases, leaving 8 bases not matched to a gene. Germline values: CDR1 LNHDA, CDR2 SQIVND (reference sequence). This CDR3 contains 15 residues. The chain's CDR3 is CASSIQRLTGDEQYF. The CDR3 DNA reads as TGTGCCAGTAGTATACAACGGTTGACAGGGGACGAGCAGTACTTC. The full variable domain, its missing parts supplied by reference TRBV19 and TRBJ2-7, is DGGITQSPKYLFRKEGQNVTLSCEQNLNHDAMYWYRQDPGQGLRLIYYSQIVNDFQKGDIAEGYSVSREKKESFPLTVTSAQKNPTAFYLCASSIQRLTGDEQYFGPGTRLTVT.

The J gene is TRBJ1-1, the V gene TRBV7-9; possible D gene TRBD1, 6 bases. The ends were cut back, 1 base at V and 4 bases at J, with 10 bases in the middle. Germline CDR1 is SEHNR and CDR2 is FQNEAQ (reference sequence). The CDR3 has 14 amino acids. This chain's CDR3 is CASSLGGHPTEAFF. The DNA for the CDR3 is TGTGCCAGCAGCTTAGGGGGACACCCCACTGAAGCTTTCTTT.

Only one count was recorded for this clone. The chain uses TRBV11-2 and TRBJ1-3, with D perhaps TRBD1 (6 bases). Deletions cut 3 bases from V and 1 base from J, with 16 bases between. The CDR3 is 17 residues long. CDR1 SGHAT and CDR2 FQNNGV come from the germline V gene. The DNA of the CDR3 is TGTGCCAGCAGCTTCAGGGGCCGACCGATTTCTGGAAACACCATATATTTT. As protein: CASSFRGRPISGNTIYF.

Notes on this clone: A junction end diverges from the germline sequence, so it may reflect a read error. V and J are TRBV18 and TRBJ1-2; 11 positions match TRBD1. CDR1 is KGHSH and CDR2 is LQKENI in the germline V gene. The CDR3 has 13 residues. CDR3 sequence (DNA): TGTGCCAGCTCACCAGGACAGGGGGCGACTCGGGCCTTC. Protein product: CASSPGQGATRAF.

The chain links TRBV7-3 to TRBJ2-6; the match to TRBD1 covers 8 bases. Per germline, CDR1 SGHTA and CDR2 FQGTGA. V shed 5 bases and J 2 bases; nucleotides not matched to a gene: 2. CDR3 length: 15 residues. CDR3 region: CASSPGQAGANVLTF. CDR3 DNA: TGTGCCAGCAGCCCGGGACAGGCTGGGGCCAACGTCCTGACTTTC.

The rearrangement uses TRBV4-3 and TRBJ1-5; 7 bases line up with TRBD1. Germline V gene sequence: CDR1 LGHNA, CDR2 YSLEER. The ends lost 0 bases at V and 2 bases at J; junction bases unmatched: 4. The CDR3 totals 16 residues. DNA for the CDR3: TGCGCCAGCAGCCAAGATACAGGGGTGGGCAATCAGCCCCAGCATTTT. Its translation is CASSQDTGVGNQPQHF.

This sequence joins TRBV3-1 (or the pseudogene TRBV3-2) and TRBJ2-3; D possibly corresponds to TRBD1 (5 bases). CDR3 length: 13 residues. V was shortened by 5 bases and J by 6 bases, with 12 bases between the two germline ends. The germline gives CDR1 LGHDT, CDR2 YNNKEL (reference sequence). The CDR3 DNA is TGTGCCAGCAGCAGGGGTTGGGCGGATACGCAGTATTTT. It codes for CASSRGWADTQYF.

This clone showed up many times. This chain connects TRBV19 to TRBJ1-1; D remains unclear. The germline V and J ends were trimmed by 5 bases and 0 bases, with 16 bases remaining between them. There are 16 residues in the CDR3. The germline V gene encodes CDR1 LNHDA and CDR2 SQIVND (reference sequence). The CDR3 region has the DNA TGTGCCAGTAGTCCTGAGTGGAATTGGATGAACACTGAAGCTTTCTTT. Translating it yields CASSPEWNWMNTEAFF. The variable domain in full, with the rest retrieved from reference TRBV19 and TRBJ1-1, is DGGITQSPKYLFRKEGQNVTLSCEQNLNHDAMYWYRQDPGQGLRLIYYSQIVNDFQKGDIAEGYSVSREKKESFPLTVTSAQKNPTAFYLCASSPEWNWMNTEAFFGQGTRLTVV.

The V call is TRBV5-1, the J call TRBJ1-6; 8 positions match TRBD1. The CDR3 loop spans 16 amino acids. Germline CDR1 SGHRS, CDR2 YFSETQ. Losses at the gene ends were 0 bases for V and 9 bases for J; bases not matched to a gene: 8. CDR3 residues: CASSLGVDRGTSPLHF. CDR3 DNA sequence: TGCGCCAGCAGCTTGGGGGTCGACAGGGGAACTTCACCCCTCCACTTT.

The chain combines TRBV6-5 with TRBJ1-1; TRBD1 agrees at 8 bases. From germline, CDR1 is MNHEY and CDR2 SVGAGI. The CDR3 runs to 15 residues. With 3 bases clipped from V and 3 bases from J, the junction kept 6 bases outside the gene matches. CDR3 DNA: TGTGCCAGCAGTTATGACAGGGGTCTGGACACTGAAGCTTTCTTT. Translation: CASSYDRGLDTEAFF.

The chain joins TRBV2 to TRBJ1-5; TRBD1 might be the D (6 bases). Trimming stripped 8 bases from V and 6 bases from J, with 23 bases between. The CDR3 consists of 16 residues. Germline V gene data show CDR1 as SNHLY and CDR2 as FYNNEI. The CDR3 nucleotides are TGTGCCAGCGTAAGGGAAGGGGGTAATAGCGGTCAGCCCCAGCATTTT. As protein: CASVREGGNSGQPQHF.

The CDR3, as DNA: TGTGCCAGCAGCCAAGGCACAGGGGATTCACCCCTCCACTTT. As protein: CASSQGTGDSPLHF. The chain couples TRBV27 to TRBJ1-6, with 7 bases fitting TRBD1. This CDR3 contains 14 residues. V dropped 6 bases and J dropped 8; count of bases not matched to a gene: 7. Germline CDR1 and CDR2: MNHEY and SMNVEV (reference sequence).